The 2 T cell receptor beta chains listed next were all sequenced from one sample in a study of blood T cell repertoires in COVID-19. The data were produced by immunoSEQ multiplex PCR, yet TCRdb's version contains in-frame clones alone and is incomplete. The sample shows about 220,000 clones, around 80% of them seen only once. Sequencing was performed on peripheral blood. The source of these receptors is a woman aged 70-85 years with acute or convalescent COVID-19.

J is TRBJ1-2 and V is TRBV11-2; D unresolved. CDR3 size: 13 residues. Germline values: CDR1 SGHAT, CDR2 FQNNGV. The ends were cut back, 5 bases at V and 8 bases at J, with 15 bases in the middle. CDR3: CASSPLPSVGYTF. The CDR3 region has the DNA TGTGCCAGCAGCCCCCTCCCGTCGGTGGGCTACACCTTC.

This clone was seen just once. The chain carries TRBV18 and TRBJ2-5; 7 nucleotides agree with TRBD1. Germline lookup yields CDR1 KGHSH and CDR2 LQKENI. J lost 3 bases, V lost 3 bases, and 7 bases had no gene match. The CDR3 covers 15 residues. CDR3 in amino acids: CASSPPLTGKETQYF. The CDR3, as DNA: TGTGCCAGCTCACCCCCACTGACAGGGAAAGAGACCCAGTACTTC. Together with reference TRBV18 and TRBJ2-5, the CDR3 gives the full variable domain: NAGVMQNPRHLVRRRGQEARLRCSPMKGHSHVYWYRQLPEEGLKFMVYLQKENIIDESGMPKERFSAEFPKEGPSILRIQQVVRGDSAAYFCASSPPLTGKETQYFGPGTRLLVL.